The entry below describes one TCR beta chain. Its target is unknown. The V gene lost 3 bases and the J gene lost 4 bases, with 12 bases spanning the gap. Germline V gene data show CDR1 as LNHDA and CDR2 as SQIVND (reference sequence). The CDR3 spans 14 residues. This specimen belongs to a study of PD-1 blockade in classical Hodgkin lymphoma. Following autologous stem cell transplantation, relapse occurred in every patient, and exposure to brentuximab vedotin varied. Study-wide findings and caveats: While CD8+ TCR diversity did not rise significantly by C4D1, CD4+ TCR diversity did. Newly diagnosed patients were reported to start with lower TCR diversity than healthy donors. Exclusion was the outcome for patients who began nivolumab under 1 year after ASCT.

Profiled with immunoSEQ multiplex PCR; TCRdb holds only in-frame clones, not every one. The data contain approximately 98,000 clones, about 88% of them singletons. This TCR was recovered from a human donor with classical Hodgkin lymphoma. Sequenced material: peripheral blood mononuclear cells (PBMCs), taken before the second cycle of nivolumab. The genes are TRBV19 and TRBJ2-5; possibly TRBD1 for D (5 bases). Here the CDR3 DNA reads TGTGCCAGTAGTATGTGGGCAGGGTCAGAGACCCAGTACTTC. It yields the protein CASSMWAGSETQYF.